This entry features one TCR beta chain sequence. Germline CDR1 and CDR2: MNHEY and SMNVEV (reference sequence). The CDR3 has 13 residues. V was shortened by 2 bases and J by 10 bases, with 9 bases between the two germline ends. Original analysis: Estimation of nucleated cell counts relied on the amplification of reference gene primers. Method: immunoSEQ multiplex PCR; TCRdb's copy keeps in-frame clones and lacks some. D and trimming were read from the DNA, whereas the V and J calls and clone size are those reported in that table. The data show approximately 200,000 clones, roughly 80% seen once. The data were obtained in a study of blood T cell repertoires in COVID-19. Study context: Acute and convalescent COVID-19 specimens originated in the United States, Italy and Spain. T cells, B-cell-depleted T cells, or PBMCs provided the cDNA or gDNA that served as material.

The sequencing input was peripheral blood. This chain connects TRBV27 to TRBJ1-6; D may be TRBD1 (5 bases). This TCR came from a woman aged 25 to 39 with acute or convalescent COVID-19. The CDR3 sequence: CASSLLWGSPLHF. CDR3 DNA: TGTGCCAGCAGTTTACTGTGGGGCTCACCCCTCCACTTT.